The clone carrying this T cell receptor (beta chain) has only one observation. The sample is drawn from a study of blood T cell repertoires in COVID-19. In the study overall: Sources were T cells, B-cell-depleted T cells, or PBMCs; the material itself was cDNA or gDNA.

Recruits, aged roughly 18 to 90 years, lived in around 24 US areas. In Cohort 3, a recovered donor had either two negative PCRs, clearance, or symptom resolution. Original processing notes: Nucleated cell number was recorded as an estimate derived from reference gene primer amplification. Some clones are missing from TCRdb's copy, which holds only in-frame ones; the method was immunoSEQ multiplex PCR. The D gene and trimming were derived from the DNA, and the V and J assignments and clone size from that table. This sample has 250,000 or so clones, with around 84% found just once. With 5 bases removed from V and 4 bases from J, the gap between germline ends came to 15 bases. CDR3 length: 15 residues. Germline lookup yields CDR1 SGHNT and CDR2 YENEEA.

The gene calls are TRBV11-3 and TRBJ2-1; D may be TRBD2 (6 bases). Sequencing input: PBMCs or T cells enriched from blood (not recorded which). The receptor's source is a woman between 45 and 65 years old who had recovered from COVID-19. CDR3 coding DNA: TGTGCCAGCAGCATTAGACTAGGCGGATACAATGAGCAGTTCTTC. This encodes CASSIRLGGYNEQFF.